What follows are 9 T cell receptor beta chains derived from one specimen sequenced in a study of T cell responses to AZD1222 COVID-19 vaccine. Produced via immunoSEQ multiplex PCR; TCRdb's table is partial and in-frame only. This sample has some 150,000 clones; just over 90% occur once, and the top ten carry roughly 2%. This material consisted of peripheral blood, taken on day 0 of AZD1222 vaccination. The source of these receptors is an adult in good health.

This clone was observed once. The V and J genes are TRBV27 and TRBJ1-5; D gene ambiguous. The CDR3 is 13 residues long. Trimming shortened V by 3 bases and J by 7 bases, and 10 bases separated the two germline ends. The V gene's germline CDR1 is MNHEY and CDR2 SMNVEV (reference sequence). The CDR3 is CASSLSREQPQHF. The CDR3 nucleotides read TGTGCCAGCAGTTTGTCGCGAGAGCAGCCCCAGCATTTT.

This CDR3 is CASSPSAGGYEQYF. DNA of the CDR3: TGTGCCAGCAGCCCTTCCGCTGGGGGCTACGAGCAGTACTTC. This chain links TRBV27 with TRBJ2-7; the D gene could be TRBD1 or TRBD2 (5 bases each). V shed 6 bases and J shed 3 bases, with 15 bases lying between them. The V gene's germline CDR1 is MNHEY and CDR2 SMNVEV (reference sequence). CDR3 length equals 14 residues.

As concerns this clone: The identical CDR3 is also encoded by other nucleotide sequences in the sample. V and J are TRBV9 and TRBJ1-5; 7 nucleotides align to TRBD1. Germline V lookup: CDR1 SGDLS, CDR2 YYNGEE. Trimming removed 3 bases from V and 2 bases from J; junction bases left unmatched: 2. The CDR3 runs 14 residues. CDR3 sequence (DNA): TGTGCCAGCAGCGCCCAGGGGGGCAATCAGCCCCAGCATTTT. This encodes CASSAQGGNQPQHF.

The chain is built from TRBV5-1 and TRBJ1-1; D remains unclear. Trimming left V 0 bases short and J 10 bases short, with 13 bases between. CDR3 length: 13 residues. In germline, CDR1 is SGHRS, CDR2 YFSETQ. This CDR3 is CASSLESHGRAFF. As DNA, the CDR3 is TGCGCCAGCAGCTTGGAGTCCCATGGGCGAGCTTTCTTT.

This sequence joins TRBV10-3 and TRBJ1-2; D gene unclear. V was pared by 6 bases and J by 10 bases, with 15 bases between. The CDR3 contains 12 residues. The V gene's germline CDR1 is ENHRY and CDR2 SYGVKD. In DNA form, the CDR3 reads TGTGCCATCAGCCGGACGGCGGACGACTACACCTTC. Amino acid sequence: CAISRTADDYTF.

This clone was detected only once. The genes are TRBV7-2 and TRBJ1-1; D is undetermined. V was clipped by 1 base and J by 11 bases, with 11 bases between them. Germline V lookup: CDR1 SGHTA, CDR2 FQGNSA. The CDR3 length is 12 residues. The CDR3 region has the DNA TGTGCCAGCAGCTTAGTTACGGGCCGCGCTTTCTTT. Encoded protein: CASSLVTGRAFF. The full variable domain, rest sourced from reference TRBV7-2 and TRBJ1-1, is GAGVSQSPSNKVTEKGKDVELRCDPISGHTALYWYRQSLGQGLEFLIYFQGNSAPDKSGLPSDRFSAERTGGSVSTLTIQRTQQEDSAVYLCASSLVTGRAFFGQGTRLTVV.

The chain uses TRBV15 and TRBJ2-1; D remains ambiguous. Germline CDR1 is LNHNV and CDR2 is YYDKDF (reference sequence). Trimming left V 0 bases short and J 5 bases short, with 2 bases between. The CDR3 is made up of 12 amino acids. The CDR3 bases are TGTGCCACCAGCAGAGATCACAATGAGCAGTTCTTC. It yields the protein CATSRDHNEQFF.

The chain carries TRBV7-9 and TRBJ2-5; D possibly corresponds to TRBD1 (5 bases). CDR1 SEHNR and CDR2 FQNEAQ come from the germline V gene (reference sequence). The CDR3 sequence is 13 residues long. Trimming stripped 2 bases from V and 5 bases from J, with 9 bases between. DNA of the CDR3: TGTGCCAGCAGCTTACAGGGTTGGGAGACCCAGTACTTC. Translation: CASSLQGWETQYF. Together with reference TRBV7-9 and TRBJ2-5, the CDR3 gives the full variable domain: DTGVSQNPRHKITKRGQNVTFRCDPISEHNRLYWYRQTLGQGPEFLTYFQNEAQLEKSRLLSDRFSAERPKGSFSTLEIQRTEQGDSAMYLCASSLQGWETQYFGPGTRLLVL.

The CDR3 region is CASSASRSLEGTYNEQFF. The CDR3 DNA reads as TGCGCCAGCAGCGCCTCCCGAAGTTTAGAGGGCACCTACAATGAGCAGTTCTTC. The rearrangement links TRBV4-1 to TRBJ2-1; the D gene is possibly TRBD2 (5 bases). Trimming pared 5 bases from V and 2 bases from J, leaving 22 bases between. This CDR3 has 18 amino acids. Germline V gene data show CDR1 as MGHRA and CDR2 as YSYEKL.